Following are 23 T cell receptor beta chains from one sample sequenced in a study of cytomegalovirus exposure and HLA in healthy donors. The primer mix had 60 Vbeta and 13 Jbeta primers. Profiling relied on immunoSEQ multiplex PCR, and the TCRdb table lists in-frame clones only, not all of them. The sample records 85,000 to 120,000 clones, around 70% being singletons. The sequenced sample consisted of PBMCs. The source of these receptors is a boy aged 5 to 17 in good health and CMV-seronegative.

J is TRBJ1-2 and V is TRBV2; TRBD1 matches at 9 bases. The CDR3 runs 15 residues. J gave up 4 bases and V 8 bases, and 11 bases lay outside the gene matches. Germline V CDR1 and CDR2: SNHLY, FYNNEI. This CDR3 reads CASGGGWDRAYGYTF. As DNA, the CDR3 is TGTGCCAGCGGAGGAGGGTGGGACAGGGCCTATGGCTACACCTTC.

The chain combines TRBV2 with TRBJ1-1; 8 bases are a match to TRBD1. V shed 8 bases and J 0 bases; nucleotides not matched to a gene: 11. There are 16 residues in the CDR3. From germline, CDR1 is SNHLY and CDR2 FYNNEI. Here the CDR3 reads CASGRTGSIMNTEAFF. The CDR3 DNA reads as TGTGCCAGCGGAAGGACAGGGAGCATCATGAACACTGAAGCTTTCTTT.

This clone was observed a handful of times. The CDR3 spells CASSVRRQGSTGELFF. CDR3 in DNA: TGTGCCAGCAGCGTTCGGCGACAGGGGTCCACCGGGGAGCTGTTTTTT. V gene TRBV9 combines with J gene TRBJ2-2; TRBD1 agrees at 8 bases. J lost 4 bases, V lost 2 bases, and 7 bases had no gene match. The CDR3 length is 16 residues. Germline V gene lookup returns CDR1 SGDLS and CDR2 YYNGEE. Filled out from reference TRBV9 and TRBJ2-2, the complete variable domain reads DSGVTQTPKHLITATGQRVTLRCSPRSGDLSVYWYQQSLDQGLQFLIQYYNGEERAKGNILERFSAQQFPDLHSELNLSSLELGDSALYFCASSVRRQGSTGELFFGEGSRLTVL.

V gene TRBV2 combines with J gene TRBJ1-5; D not resolved. The germline gives CDR1 SNHLY, CDR2 FYNNEI. The ends were cut back, 1 base at V and 5 bases at J, with 9 bases in the middle. The length of the CDR3 is 14 residues. The CDR3 loop reads CASSEGRIDQPQHF. DNA of the CDR3: TGTGCCAGCAGTGAAGGCAGGATAGATCAGCCCCAGCATTTT.

This chain joins TRBV12-2 and TRBJ1-5; the D call in the table, TRBD1, was not verified against the DNA. TRBV12-2 is shown as a pseudogene. The CDR3 spans 18 residues. The CDR3 region has the DNA TGTGCAAGTCGCCGTCCTTTGGGACAGGGGGATAGCAATCAGCCCCAGCATTTT. It translates to CASRRPLGQGDSNQPQHF.

Here the CDR3 DNA reads TGTGCCAGTAGTATACCGGGACAGGGTAATTACGGCTACACCTTC. Translated: CASSIPGQGNYGYTF. This rearrangement joins TRBV19 to TRBJ1-2, with 9 bases that match TRBD1. Germline values: CDR1 LNHDA, CDR2 SQIVND (reference sequence). V was clipped by 2 bases and J by 8 bases; unmatched bases: 9. CDR3 length: 15 residues.

The chain uses TRBV11-3 and TRBJ1-1; D is unresolved. Per germline, CDR1 SGHNT and CDR2 YENEEA. This CDR3 is built from 13 residues. Trimming pared 5 bases from V and 0 bases from J, leaving 7 bases between. The CDR3 region is CASSRELNTEAFF. DNA for the CDR3: TGTGCCAGCAGCCGGGAATTGAACACTGAAGCTTTCTTT.

V is TRBV5-6 and J is TRBJ2-1; maybe TRBD2 (6 bases). The ends were cut back, 0 bases at V and 0 bases at J, with 13 bases in the middle. The germline CDR1 and CDR2 sequences are SGHDT and YYEEEE. The CDR3 contains 17 residues. As DNA, the CDR3 is TGTGCCAGCAGCTTGGCCTATAGCGGATTCTCCTACAATGAGCAGTTCTTC. It translates to CASSLAYSGFSYNEQFF.

The CDR3 nucleotides are TGTGCCAGCAGTGAACTAGCGGACACCGGGGAGCTGTTTTTT. Protein product: CASSELADTGELFF. This rearrangement joins TRBV25-1 to TRBJ2-2; 7 bases fit TRBD2. This CDR3 has 14 residues. Germline CDR1 reads MGHDK; CDR2 reads SYGVNS. Germline trimming cut 2 bases from V and 3 bases from J; bases unmatched to any gene: 0.

This clone has a handful of counts. The chain carries TRBV7-2 and TRBJ2-7; TRBD2 aligns across 10 bases. The germline CDR1 and CDR2 sequences are SGHTA and FQGNSA. The CDR3 contains 15 residues. V shed 5 bases, J shed 3 bases, and the junction held 7 bases outside the gene matches. CDR3 residues: CASSPPWTSGYEQYF. The CDR3 coding sequence is TGTGCCAGCAGCCCGCCCTGGACTAGCGGCTACGAGCAGTACTTC.

The chain has TRBV2 and TRBJ1-1; D gene ambiguous. CDR3 length: 14 residues. Trimming left V 4 bases short and J 0 bases short, with 9 bases between. Germline CDR1 is SNHLY and CDR2 is FYNNEI. The CDR3 DNA reads TGTGCCAGCAGTGCACGGTTTCTGAACACTGAAGCTTTCTTT. It specifies CASSARFLNTEAFF. The whole variable domain, filled in from reference TRBV2 and TRBJ1-1, reads EPEVTQTPSHQVTQMGQEVILRCVPISNHLYFYWYRQILGQKVEFLVSFYNNEISEKSEIFDDQFSVERPDGSNFTLKIRSTKLEDSAMYFCASSARFLNTEAFFGQGTRLTVV.

This chain uses TRBV5-1 with TRBJ1-3; 8 nucleotides agree with TRBD1. Germline V lookup: CDR1 SGHRS, CDR2 YFSETQ. Germline trimming cut 4 bases from V and 0 bases from J; bases unmatched to any gene: 6. This CDR3 comprises 16 residues. Written as DNA, the CDR3 is TGCGCCAGCAGCCTGGGACAGGCGGCCTCTGGAAACACCATATATTTT. Amino acids: CASSLGQAASGNTIYF. Using reference TRBV5-1 and TRBJ1-3 for the parts outside the CDR3, the full variable domain is KAGVTQTPRYLIKTRGQQVTLSCSPISGHRSVSWYQQTPGQGLQFLFEYFSETQRNKGNFPGRFSGRQFSNSRSEMNVSTLELGDSALYLCASSLGQAASGNTIYFGEGSWLTVV.

This chain uses TRBV28 with TRBJ1-1; 10 bases line up with TRBD1. V was pared by 2 bases and J by 5 bases, with 5 bases of the junction left unmatched. This CDR3 is 15 amino acids long. In germline, CDR1 is MDHEN, CDR2 SYDVKM. In DNA form, the CDR3 reads TGTGCCAGCAGTTTAGGCGGACAGGGGGGAACTGAAGCTTTCTTT. Its protein product is CASSLGGQGGTEAFF.

The chain couples TRBV2 to TRBJ2-7; maybe TRBD1 (6 bases). Trimming took off 8 bases at V and 5 bases at J, with 19 bases between the two ends. The CDR3 consists of 14 residues. Looked up from germline, CDR1 is SNHLY and CDR2 is FYNNEI. The CDR3 coding sequence is TGTGCCAGCTCCACTGGGGGACAAGTCCACGAGCAGTACTTC. It codes for CASSTGGQVHEQYF.

The chain has TRBV5-1 and TRBJ2-7, with D unresolved. This CDR3 comprises 13 residues. Germline V lookup: CDR1 SGHRS, CDR2 YFSETQ. Trimming left V 0 bases short and J 6 bases short, with 10 bases between. The CDR3, as DNA: TGCGCCAGCAGCTTGGTTTTATCAGGCGAGCAGTACTTC. Its protein product is CASSLVLSGEQYF. The whole variable domain, filled in from reference TRBV5-1 and TRBJ2-7, reads KAGVTQTPRYLIKTRGQQVTLSCSPISGHRSVSWYQQTPGQGLQFLFEYFSETQRNKGNFPGRFSGRQFSNSRSEMNVSTLELGDSALYLCASSLVLSGEQYFGPGTRLTVT.

Note on this clone: Other nucleotide sequences in the sample specify the same CDR3. V is TRBV27 and J is TRBJ1-2, with TRBD1 matching 9 bases. Looked up from germline, CDR1 is MNHEY and CDR2 is SMNVEV (reference sequence). The junction had 7 bases not matched to a gene; V was cut back by 3 bases and J by 8 bases. CDR3 length: 14 amino acids. CDR3 sequence: CASSLSGTGYGYTF. The CDR3 bases are TGTGCCAGCAGTTTGTCAGGGACAGGGTACGGCTACACCTTC.

The sample holds a few counts of this clone. The V and J genes are TRBV7-8 and TRBJ1-1; D gene ambiguous. Germline CDR1 is SGHVS and CDR2 is FQNEAQ. CDR3 length equals 13 residues. Trimming took off 4 bases at V and 4 bases at J, with 10 bases between the two ends. For the CDR3, the DNA is TGTGCCAGCAGCTCCCGGGAGGGCACTGAAGCTTTCTTT. Translated: CASSSREGTEAFF.

The chain is built from TRBV19 and TRBJ2-7; 8 positions agree with TRBD1. The germline V gene has CDR1 LNHDA and CDR2 SQIVND (reference sequence). CDR3 length equals 13 residues. Losses at the gene ends were 4 bases for V and 7 bases for J; bases not matched to a gene: 6. CDR3: CASSNDRGREQYF. The CDR3 DNA sequence: TGTGCCAGTAGTAACGACAGGGGAAGGGAGCAGTACTTC.

The rearrangement uses TRBV5-4 and TRBJ1-5; D uncertain. V was clipped by 0 bases and J by 9 bases, with 10 bases between them. The CDR3 is made up of 13 amino acids. CDR1 SGHNT and CDR2 YYREEE come from the germline V gene (reference sequence). In DNA, the CDR3 is TGTGCCAGCAGCTTGGACAGCCGTAGGCCCCAGCATTTT. Amino acid sequence: CASSLDSRRPQHF.

A word on this clone: Other DNA sequences in the same sample also yield this CDR3. The V gene is TRBV28, the J gene TRBJ2-2; a weak D match, TRBD2 (6 bases). The length of the CDR3 is 15 residues. V dropped 6 bases and J dropped 5 bases, with 16 bases sitting between them. Germline V gene data show CDR1 as MDHEN and CDR2 as SYDVKM. The CDR3 loop is CASSLQGGGTGELFF. The DNA for the CDR3 is TGTGCCAGCAGCTTGCAGGGAGGCGGAACCGGGGAGCTGTTTTTT.

V is TRBV6-4 and J is TRBJ2-3; D is possibly TRBD2 (6 bases). The V and J ends lost 6 bases and 2 bases respectively, with 15 bases between them. The CDR3 runs to 15 residues. Germline CDR1 is MRHNA and CDR2 is SNTAGT. Here the CDR3 reads CASRKDGLPTDTQYF. The CDR3 DNA sequence: TGTGCCAGCAGGAAAGATGGACTACCCACAGATACGCAGTATTTT.

This clone is a singleton in its sample. The chain uses TRBV7-9 and TRBJ2-5, with D maybe TRBD1 (6 bases). Germline lookup yields CDR1 SEHNR and CDR2 FQNEAQ (reference sequence). The CDR3 is made up of 15 amino acids. V lost 5 bases to trimming and J lost 1 base, with 14 bases between them. CDR3 amino acids: CASSPRGGPQETQYF. The DNA for the CDR3 is TGTGCCAGCAGCCCCCGTGGGGGCCCCCAAGAGACCCAGTACTTC.

This clone came up a few times. The chain combines TRBV5-6 with TRBJ1-4; the match to TRBD1 covers 7 bases. CDR3 length equals 14 residues. Germline CDR1 is SGHDT and CDR2 is YYEEEE. V trimming: 4 bases; J trimming: 3 bases; junction bases outside the gene matches: 3. The CDR3 bases are TGTGCCAGCAGCCAGGGACAGCCTAATGAAAAACTGTTTTTT. Amino acid sequence: CASSQGQPNEKLFF. Full variable domain (missing parts from reference TRBV5-6 and TRBJ1-4): DAGVTQSPTHLIKTRGQQVTLRCSPKSGHDTVSWYQQALGQGPQFIFQYYEEEERQRGNFPDRFSGHQFPNYSSELNVNALLLGDSALYLCASSQGQPNEKLFFGSGTQLSVL.